Shown below are 24 T cell receptor beta chains from a single sample sequenced in a study of cytomegalovirus exposure and HLA in healthy donors (TCRdb year 2017). Library prep was done by the immunoSEQ multiplex PCR assay. A mixture of 60 forward primers for TCR Vbeta segments and 13 reverse primers for TCR Jbeta segments was used in the multiplex PCR. TCRdb took over this immuneACCESS table, retaining in-frame rearrangements with V and J assigned. Such tables are incomplete; in checked studies, under half of the missing clones stem from an unresolved V gene, and the remainder is unexplained. This sample holds more than 50,000 clones; about 71% were observed only once. Just under 20% of the sample is held by the ten biggest clonotypes. Sequenced input: PBMCs. All receptors come from an older woman in good health and CMV-seropositive.

This chain's CDR3 is CASSLDGQGRNEQYF. CDR3 nucleotide sequence: TGTGCCAGCAGCTTAGATGGACAGGGGAGAAACGAGCAGTACTTC. The chain carries TRBV11-3 and TRBJ2-7; TRBD1 aligns across 9 bases. J was trimmed by 5 bases and V by 0 bases; bases with no gene match: 5. Germline CDR1 is SGHNT and CDR2 is YENEEA. This CDR3 is 15 amino acids long.

The V call is TRBV13, the J call TRBJ2-7; 7 bases align to TRBD2. V lost 1 base and J lost 4; bases outside the gene matches: 7. The CDR3 runs to 15 residues. Germline V lookup: CDR1 PRHDT, CDR2 FYEKMQ (reference sequence). The CDR3 nucleotides read TGTGCCAGCAGCTTAGTTGGCGGGGGAGAATACGAGCAGTACTTC. Amino acids: CASSLVGGGEYEQYF.

The chain carries TRBV6-5 and TRBJ1-2; 7 bases are shared with TRBD1. Germline trimming cut 5 bases from V and 3 bases from J; bases unmatched to any gene: 3. CDR3 length: 13 amino acids. The V gene's germline CDR1 is MNHEY and CDR2 SVGAGI. The CDR3 is CASSRDRDYGYTF. In DNA, the CDR3 is TGTGCCAGCAGTCGGGACAGAGACTATGGCTACACCTTC.

This clone was counted between two and nine times. The rearrangement joins TRBV11-2 to TRBJ1-5; TRBD1 is a possible D gene (5 bases). From germline, CDR1 is SGHAT and CDR2 FQNNGV. V was trimmed by 0 bases and J by 4 bases, leaving 10 bases between them. The CDR3 length is 15 residues. In DNA, the CDR3 is TGTGCCAGCAGCTTAGACAGGGCTAGGAATCAGCCCCAGCATTTT. Translating gives CASSLDRARNQPQHF.

The gene calls are TRBV27 and TRBJ2-7; TRBD1 aligns across 10 bases. Germline assignment: CDR1 MNHEY and CDR2 SMNVEV (reference sequence). The CDR3 contains 16 residues. Trimming cost V 3 bases and J 4 bases; bases outside gene matches: 9. The CDR3 sequence is CASSFTGTGDMYEQYF. CDR3 coding DNA: TGTGCCAGCAGTTTCACCGGGACAGGGGATATGTACGAGCAGTACTTC.

This clone was counted between two and nine times. This rearrangement joins TRBV4-3 to TRBJ1-2; D ambiguous. The CDR3 covers 17 residues. Trimming removed 0 bases at V and 8 bases at J, with 22 bases between. Germline CDR1 and CDR2: LGHNA and YSLEER. The CDR3 loop is CASSQDLGGREAEGYTF. In nucleotides, the CDR3 is TGCGCCAGCAGCCAAGATCTCGGCGGGAGGGAAGCGGAAGGCTACACCTTC.

The chain links TRBV13 to TRBJ1-2, with 8 positions matching TRBD1. The germline V gene encodes CDR1 PRHDT and CDR2 FYEKMQ (reference sequence). V shed 5 bases and J 0 bases; nucleotides not matched to a gene: 5. The CDR3 extends over 15 amino acids. The CDR3 loop reads CASSTVQGANYGYTF. CDR3 in DNA: TGTGCCAGCAGCACAGTACAGGGGGCTAACTATGGCTACACCTTC. The full variable domain, in which reference TRBV13 and TRBJ1-2 provide the parts outside the CDR3, is AAGVIQSPRHLIKEKRETATLKCYPIPRHDTVYWYQQGPGQDPQFLISFYEKMQSDKGSIPDRFSAQQFSDYHSELNMSSLELGDSALYFCASSTVQGANYGYTFGSGTRLTVV.

This clone was recorded only once. The chain has TRBV4-1 and TRBJ1-1; D possibly corresponds to TRBD1 (5 bases). The CDR3 consists of 15 residues. The germline CDR1 and CDR2 sequences are MGHRA and YSYEKL. The V end was cut by 4 bases, the J end by 8 bases, with 20 bases between. CDR3 DNA: TGCGCCAGCAGCCCTAGGGGAGGGAACCCTGGGGAAGCTTTCTTT. Its protein is CASSPRGGNPGEAFF.

This clone was counted a few times. This chain connects TRBV18 to TRBJ2-7, with D unclear. Germline V gives CDR1 KGHSH, CDR2 LQKENI. This CDR3 has 11 amino acids. V dropped 5 bases and J dropped 6 bases, with 8 bases sitting between them. The CDR3 DNA sequence: TGTGCCAGCTCAAGTGCGAGCGAGCAGTACTTC. Its translation: CASSSASEQYF.

The chain couples TRBV6-6 to TRBJ1-5; D may be TRBD1 (5 bases). Germline loops: CDR1 MNHNY, CDR2 SVGAGI (reference sequence). V was pared by 7 bases and J by 3 bases, with 19 bases between. CDR3 size: 16 residues. The CDR3: CASTPRGGVINQPQHF. The CDR3 DNA is TGTGCCAGCACCCCCCGGGGCGGGGTTATCAATCAGCCCCAGCATTTT.

The V and J genes are TRBV5-5 and TRBJ2-2; no clear D. V was shortened by 1 base and J by 13 bases, with 17 bases between the two germline ends. CDR1 SGHKS and CDR2 YYEKEE come from the germline V gene (reference sequence). CDR3 length: 14 residues. This chain's CDR3 is CASSLRLNPEPLFF. The CDR3 DNA follows: TGTGCCAGCAGCTTGCGTTTAAACCCGGAGCCGCTGTTTTTT. The full variable domain, its missing parts supplied by reference TRBV5-5 and TRBJ2-2, is DAGVTQSPTHLIKTRGQQVTLRCSPISGHKSVSWYQQVLGQGPQFIFQYYEKEERGRGNFPDRFSARQFPNYSSELNVNALLLGDSALYLCASSLRLNPEPLFFGEGSRLTVL.

The chain links TRBV6-5 to TRBJ1-5, with D perhaps matching TRBD1 (5 bases). The CDR3 is 12 residues long. The V end lost 5 bases, the J end lost 8 bases, and 10 bases lay between the germline ends. Germline CDR1 MNHEY, CDR2 SVGAGI. CDR3 nucleotide sequence: TGTGCCAGCAGTGAATGGGGGGAGCCCCAGCATTTT. Protein sequence: CASSEWGEPQHF.

V and J are TRBV5-1 and TRBJ2-3, with 9 bases identical to TRBD1. The CDR3 is made up of 15 amino acids. The trim removed 0 bases at V and 4 bases at J, leaving 3 bases unmatched. Germline V gives CDR1 SGHRS, CDR2 YFSETQ. As DNA, the CDR3 is TGCGCCAGCAGCTTGGCAACAGGGGGCCCAGATACGCAGTATTTT. Its translation is CASSLATGGPDTQYF.

The genes are TRBV7-2 and TRBJ1-1, with no clear D. The CDR3 loop spans 15 amino acids. The V end was cut by 8 bases, the J end by 0 bases, with 16 bases between. Germline V gives CDR1 SGHTA, CDR2 FQGNSA. For the CDR3, the DNA is TGTGCCAGCTCCAAAGCGGGCAACCTGAACACTGAAGCTTTCTTT. Translating gives CASSKAGNLNTEAFF.

This clone has a single count. One end of the junction fails to match germline, which may point to a read error. This chain uses TRBV7-9 with TRBJ1-1, with a possible D match to TRBD1 (5 bases). Germline-derived CDR1 and CDR2 are SEHNR and FQNEAQ (reference sequence). The CDR3 runs to 14 residues. CDR3 protein: CSSSLVGGGGRAFF. The CDR3 bases are TGTTCCAGCAGCTTAGTGGGTGGGGGAGGCCGTGCTTTCTTT.

As DNA, the CDR3 is TGTGCCAGTAAATACTCTCTCGGGACTGGGGCCAACGTCCTGACTTTC. It is translated as CASKYSLGTGANVLTF. V is TRBV19 and J is TRBJ2-6, with a weak D call TRBD2 (5 bases). From germline, CDR1 is LNHDA and CDR2 SQIVND (reference sequence). V was pared by 7 bases and J by 2 bases, with 15 bases between. The CDR3 contains 16 residues.

Only a few counts were recorded for this clone. V is TRBV6-5 and J is TRBJ2-7; D may be TRBD2 (5 bases). The germline V gene has CDR1 MNHEY and CDR2 SVGAGI. Trimming cost V 5 bases and J 7 bases, with 15 bases left between them. This CDR3 has 13 amino acids. The CDR3 reads CASSSPGSKEQYF. As DNA, the CDR3 is TGTGCCAGCAGTAGTCCGGGGAGCAAAGAGCAGTACTTC.

The V and J genes are TRBV7-2 and TRBJ2-7; 12 bases align to TRBD1. This CDR3 spans 15 amino acids. Germline CDR1 reads SGHTA; CDR2 reads FQGNSA. With 5 bases clipped from V and 4 bases from J, the junction kept 6 bases outside the gene matches. The CDR3 DNA reads as TGTGCCAGCAGCGGTCGGGACAGGGGGCAATACGAGCAGTACTTC. Residues: CASSGRDRGQYEQYF.

This sequence joins TRBV7-9 and TRBJ1-1; a possible D gene is TRBD1 (6 bases). V was shortened by 5 bases and J by 2 bases, with 15 bases between the two germline ends. The CDR3 sequence is 15 residues long. Germline V gives CDR1 SEHNR, CDR2 FQNEAQ (reference sequence). The DNA of the CDR3 is TGTGCCAGCAGCCACCTCAGGGGCGGCAACACTGAAGCTTTCTTT. This sequence encodes CASSHLRGGNTEAFF.

The chain employs TRBV5-1 and TRBJ1-2; tentatively, D is TRBD1 (6 bases). Germline CDR1 and CDR2: SGHRS and YFSETQ. There are 13 residues in the CDR3. V was cut by 7 bases and J by 0 bases, with 10 bases left in between. The CDR3 DNA is TGCGCCAGCTCTCAGGGGACTAACTATGGCTACACCTTC. Protein sequence: CASSQGTNYGYTF. Using reference TRBV5-1 and TRBJ1-2 for the parts outside the CDR3, the full variable domain is KAGVTQTPRYLIKTRGQQVTLSCSPISGHRSVSWYQQTPGQGLQFLFEYFSETQRNKGNFPGRFSGRQFSNSRSEMNVSTLELGDSALYLCASSQGTNYGYTFGSGTRLTVV.

The table lists this clone with a few counts. The gene calls are TRBV7-6 and TRBJ2-2; 10 bases are a match to TRBD1. Germline CDR1 SGHVS, CDR2 FNYEAQ. Trimming removed 5 bases from V and 4 bases from J; junction bases left unmatched: 4. The CDR3 extends over 15 amino acids. The CDR3, as DNA: TGTGCCAGCAGCCCCGGACAGGGGGTCACCGGGGAGCTGTTTTTT. Protein product: CASSPGQGVTGELFF.

The genes are TRBV30 and TRBJ1-2, with TRBD1 matching 7 bases. The V segment lost 0 bases and the J segment 8 bases; nucleotides outside the gene matches: 0. The V gene's germline CDR1 is GTSNPN and CDR2 SVGIG (reference sequence). The CDR3 consists of 11 residues. CDR3 residues: CAWSVQGGYTF. DNA of the CDR3: TGTGCCTGGAGTGTACAGGGGGGCTACACCTTC.

The genes are TRBV7-3 and TRBJ2-6, with 9 bases aligning to TRBD1. CDR3 length: 17 residues. Looked up from germline, CDR1 is SGHTA and CDR2 is FQGTGA. V was clipped by 3 bases and J by 0 bases; unmatched bases: 3. The CDR3: CASSLDRGSSGANVLTF. The DNA for the CDR3 is TGTGCCAGCAGCTTGGACAGGGGATCCTCTGGGGCCAACGTCCTGACTTTC.

V usage is TRBV7-2 and J usage is TRBJ1-2, with D perhaps TRBD1 (6 bases). The CDR3 has 14 amino acids. Germline lookup yields CDR1 SGHTA and CDR2 FQGNSA. The ends were cut back, 5 bases at V and 3 bases at J, with 13 bases in the middle. In DNA, the CDR3 is TGTGCCAGCAGCGAATCACAGGGCTACTATGGCTACACCTTC. Residues: CASSESQGYYGYTF. Together with reference TRBV7-2 and TRBJ1-2, the CDR3 gives the full variable domain: GAGVSQSPSNKVTEKGKDVELRCDPISGHTALYWYRQSLGQGLEFLIYFQGNSAPDKSGLPSDRFSAERTGGSVSTLTIQRTQQEDSAVYLCASSESQGYYGYTFGSGTRLTVV.